Sequencing of this T cell receptor (beta chain) was carried out in a study of blood T cell repertoires in COVID-19 (dated by TCRdb to 2020 to 2021). Background on the whole study: Samples covering the acute and convalescent phases of COVID-19 were provided by collaborators in the United States, Italy and Spain. Sample metadata almost always included a de-identified subject ID, COVID-19 status, age in years and sex. The repertoires were made available in a free public database intended to serve as a resource for research on the immune response to SARS-CoV-2. Samples came from the ongoing ImmuneRACE study (first 160 participants) plus 1,254 subjects from 6 global collaborators. HLA class I and class II types, where available, came from metadata supplied by the sample provider rather than from assay-based typing. The material from the prospective study consisted of cDNA or gDNA derived from T cells, B-cell-depleted T cells, or PBMCs. Subjects who had been exposed to COVID-19, were actively infected with it, or had recovered from it provided the deeply sampled blood TCRbeta repertoires that made up the dataset. What the work shows at the level of the full study, not this receptor alone: How much clinical and demographic metadata was included differed by source and by participant, and the metadata was provided uncurated.

Participants in the prospective study were aged roughly 18 to 100 years, lived in about two dozen United States geographic areas, and enrolled through a virtual design. Cohort assignment in the prospective study relied on participant-reported clinical history from a screening survey and a study questionnaire. Recovered participants in ImmuneRACE Cohort 3 were defined as having two consecutive negative NP/OP PCR tests, clearance from a healthcare professional, or resolution of symptoms. Mobile phlebotomists in the prospective study collected whole blood, serum and a nasopharyngeal or oropharyngeal swab from every participant. Prospective study participants could optionally give additional blood draws and questionnaires over a roughly 2-month period. Prospective study blood samples were shipped either frozen or at room temperature before DNA extraction. The immunoSEQ Assay, a bias-controlled multiplex PCR, was used to amplify TCRbeta CDR3 regions from genomic DNA. As for the authors' bioinformatics: The number of nucleated cells in each sample was estimated from the amplification of reference gene primers within the assay. To quantify the absolute abundance of each unique TCRbeta CDR3 rearrangement, sequence reads were collapsed and filtered. Productive Simpson clonality was computed per sample as the square root of Simpson's diversity index over productive rearrangements. Sourced from immuneACCESS, this table was stored by TCRdb with only in-frame sequences that have V and J called. A share of the clones is absent; for the studies checked, an unresolved V gene accounts for under half, and the remainder has no known explanation. V and J calls and clone size are those listed in that table; D and trimming were worked out from the DNA. For this sample the table gives about 290,000 clones, of which under 90% were detected only once. Of the sample, around 1.7% falls within the top ten clones.

Regarding this clone: Its antigen target is currently unknown. Per-nucleotide qualities are absent, and no much larger clonotype sits a single base away.

The sequenced sample was PBMCs or T cells enriched from blood (not recorded which). The receptor was isolated from a woman aged 40 to 49 who had recovered from COVID-19.

The nucleotide sequence is given as TGTGCCAGCAGCCCCACGGGAGATACGCAGTATTTT. It translates as CASSPTGDTQYF. The chain is encoded by TRBV7-2 joined to TRBJ2-3; confidence is insufficient to name the D gene. Reading the germline V gene gives CDR1 SGHTA and CDR2 FQGNSA. There are 12 amino acids in the CDR3, from cysteine to phenylalanine inclusive. Only the CDR3 portion is preserved as DNA: 36 bases, with reading frame beginning at the first base. Between the V and J ends, shortened by 5 bases and 5 bases respectively, the junction contains 8 bases. With the rest looked up from the reference TRBV7-2 and TRBJ2-3 genes rather than sequenced, the full variable domain is GAGVSQSPSNKVTEKGKDVELRCDPISGHTALYWYRQSLGQGLEFLIYFQGNSAPDKSGLPSDRFSAERTGGSVSTLTIQRTQQEDSAVYLCASSPTGDTQYFGPGTRLTVL.